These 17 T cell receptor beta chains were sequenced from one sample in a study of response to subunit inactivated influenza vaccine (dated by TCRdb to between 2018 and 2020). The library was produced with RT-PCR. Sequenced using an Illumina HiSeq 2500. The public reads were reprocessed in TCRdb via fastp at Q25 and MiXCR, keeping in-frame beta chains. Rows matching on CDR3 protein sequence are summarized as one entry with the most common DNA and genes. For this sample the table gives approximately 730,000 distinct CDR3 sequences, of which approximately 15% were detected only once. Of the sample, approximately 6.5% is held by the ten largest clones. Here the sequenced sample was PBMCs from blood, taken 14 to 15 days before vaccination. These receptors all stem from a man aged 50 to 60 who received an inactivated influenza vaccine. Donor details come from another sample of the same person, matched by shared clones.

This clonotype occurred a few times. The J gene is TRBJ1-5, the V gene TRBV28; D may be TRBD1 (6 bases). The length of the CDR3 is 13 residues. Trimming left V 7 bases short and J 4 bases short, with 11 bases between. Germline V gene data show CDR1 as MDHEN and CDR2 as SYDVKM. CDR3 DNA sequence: TGTGCCAGCAAGGACACAGGGAATCAGCCCCAGCATTTT. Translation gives CASKDTGNQPQHF. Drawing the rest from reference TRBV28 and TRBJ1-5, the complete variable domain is DVKVTQSSRYLVKRTGEKVFLECVQDMDHENMFWYRQDPGLGLRLIYFSYDVKMKEKGDIPEGYSVSREKKERFSLILESASTNQTSMYLCASKDTGNQPQHFGDGTRLSIL.

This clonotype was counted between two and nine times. The CDR3 region has the DNA TGTGCCTGGAGGACTACCATCCAACTCTGGGAGACTGAAGCTTTCTTT. Protein: CAWRTTIQLWETEAFF. The chain couples TRBV30 to TRBJ1-1; no reliable D call. V gave up 3 bases and J gave up 5 bases, with 22 bases separating them. Per the germline V gene, CDR1 is GTSNPN and CDR2 is SVGIG (reference sequence). This CDR3 has 16 amino acids.

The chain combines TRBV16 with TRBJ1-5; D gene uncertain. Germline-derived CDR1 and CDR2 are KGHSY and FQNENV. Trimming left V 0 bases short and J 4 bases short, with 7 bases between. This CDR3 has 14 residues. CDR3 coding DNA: TGTGCCAGCAGCCAATCCCTATCTAATCAGCCCCAGCATTTT. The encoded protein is CASSQSLSNQPQHF.

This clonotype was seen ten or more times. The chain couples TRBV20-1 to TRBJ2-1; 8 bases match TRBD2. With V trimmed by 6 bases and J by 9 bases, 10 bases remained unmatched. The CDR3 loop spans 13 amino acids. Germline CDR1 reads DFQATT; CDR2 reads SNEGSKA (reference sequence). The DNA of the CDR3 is TGCAGTGCCACCGGGACTAGGTATACTGAGCAGTTCTTC. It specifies CSATGTRYTEQFF.

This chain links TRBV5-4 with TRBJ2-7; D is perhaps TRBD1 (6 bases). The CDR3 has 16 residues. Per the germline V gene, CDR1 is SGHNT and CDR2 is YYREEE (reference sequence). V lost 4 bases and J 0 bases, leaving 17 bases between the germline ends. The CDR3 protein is CASSKVDSPTSYEQYF. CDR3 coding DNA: TGTGCCAGCAGCAAGGTGGACAGTCCTACCTCCTACGAGCAGTACTTC.

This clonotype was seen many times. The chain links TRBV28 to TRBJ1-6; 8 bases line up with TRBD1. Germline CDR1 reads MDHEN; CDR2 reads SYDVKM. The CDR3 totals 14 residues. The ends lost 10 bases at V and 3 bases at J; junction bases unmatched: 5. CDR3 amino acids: CAIQTGGYNSPLHF. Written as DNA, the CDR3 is TGTGCCATCCAAACAGGGGGCTATAATTCACCCCTCCACTTT.

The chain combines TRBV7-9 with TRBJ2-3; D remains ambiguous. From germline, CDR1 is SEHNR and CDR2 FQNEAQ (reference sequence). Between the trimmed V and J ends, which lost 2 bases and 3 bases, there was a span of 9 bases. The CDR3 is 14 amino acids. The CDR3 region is CASSLFWKTDTQYF. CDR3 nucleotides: TGTGCCAGCAGCTTATTTTGGAAGACAGATACGCAGTATTTT.

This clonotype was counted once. This CDR3 is CASSLEVSGPSYNEQFF. CDR3 coding DNA: TGTGCCAGCAGCTTAGAGGTTTCAGGGCCTTCCTACAATGAGCAGTTCTTC. The rearrangement joins TRBV11-1 to TRBJ2-1; perhaps TRBD1 as D (5 bases). V was trimmed by 1 base and J by 1 base, leaving 14 bases between them. The CDR3 spans 17 residues. Looked up from germline, CDR1 is SGHAT and CDR2 is FQDESV (reference sequence).

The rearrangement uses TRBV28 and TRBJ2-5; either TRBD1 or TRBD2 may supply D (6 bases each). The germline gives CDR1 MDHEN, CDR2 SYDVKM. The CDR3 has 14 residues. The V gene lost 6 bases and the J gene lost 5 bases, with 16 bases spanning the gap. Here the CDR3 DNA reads TGTGCCAGCAGGCAGGAGGGGGGTTGGGAGACCCAGTACTTC. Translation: CASRQEGGWETQYF.

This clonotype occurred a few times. The CDR3 spells CASSQGTSGRALETQYF. CDR3 in DNA: TGTGCCAGCAGCCAAGGGACTAGCGGGAGGGCCTTAGAGACCCAGTACTTC. The chain recombines TRBV4-2 with TRBJ2-5; 15 bases line up with TRBD2. CDR1 and CDR2 from the germline V gene are LGHNA and YNFKEQ. The CDR3 extends over 17 amino acids. V shed 1 base and J 4 bases; nucleotides not matched to a gene: 4.

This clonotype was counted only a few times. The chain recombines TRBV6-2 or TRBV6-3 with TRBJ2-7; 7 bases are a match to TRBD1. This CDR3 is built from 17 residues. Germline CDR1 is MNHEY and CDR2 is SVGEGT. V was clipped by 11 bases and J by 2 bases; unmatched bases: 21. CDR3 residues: CAAYQPAPGTAPYEQYF. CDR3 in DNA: TGTGCCGCGTACCAACCGGCCCCCGGGACAGCACCCTACGAGCAGTACTTC.

This CDR3 is CASSWGQGWKETQYF. In nucleotides, the CDR3 is TGCGCCAGCAGCTGGGGACAGGGTTGGAAAGAGACCCAGTACTTC. The chain couples TRBV5-1 to TRBJ2-5; 9 bases are a match to TRBD1. The germline CDR1 and CDR2 sequences are SGHRS and YFSETQ. The CDR3 sequence is 15 residues long. Unmatched junction bases numbered 6, after V lost 3 bases and J lost 3 bases.

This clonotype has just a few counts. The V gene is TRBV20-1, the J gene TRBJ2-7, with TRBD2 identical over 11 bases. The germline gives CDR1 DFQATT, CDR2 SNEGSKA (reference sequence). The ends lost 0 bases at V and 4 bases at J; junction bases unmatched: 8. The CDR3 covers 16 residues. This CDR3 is CSARDTYTSGRYEQYF. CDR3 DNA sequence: TGCAGTGCTAGAGATACATATACTAGCGGGAGATACGAGCAGTACTTC.

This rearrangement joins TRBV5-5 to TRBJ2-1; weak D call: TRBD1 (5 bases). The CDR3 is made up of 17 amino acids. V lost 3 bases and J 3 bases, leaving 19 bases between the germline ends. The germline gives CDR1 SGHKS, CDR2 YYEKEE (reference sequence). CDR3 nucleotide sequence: TGTGCCAGCAGCTATCAGGGCCCAATGGGTTACTACAATGAGCAGTTCTTC. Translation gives CASSYQGPMGYYNEQFF. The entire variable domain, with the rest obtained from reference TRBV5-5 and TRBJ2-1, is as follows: DAGVTQSPTHLIKTRGQQVTLRCSPISGHKSVSWYQQVLGQGPQFIFQYYEKEERGRGNFPDRFSARQFPNYSSELNVNALLLGDSALYLCASSYQGPMGYYNEQFFGPGTRLTVL.

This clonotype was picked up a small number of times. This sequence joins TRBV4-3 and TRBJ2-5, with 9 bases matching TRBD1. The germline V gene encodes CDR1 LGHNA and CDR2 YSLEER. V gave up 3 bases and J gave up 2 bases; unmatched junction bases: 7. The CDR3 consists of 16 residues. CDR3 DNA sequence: TGCGCCAGCAGCCACCACACAGGGGGCCAGCAAGAGACCCAGTACTTC. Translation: CASSHHTGGQQETQYF.

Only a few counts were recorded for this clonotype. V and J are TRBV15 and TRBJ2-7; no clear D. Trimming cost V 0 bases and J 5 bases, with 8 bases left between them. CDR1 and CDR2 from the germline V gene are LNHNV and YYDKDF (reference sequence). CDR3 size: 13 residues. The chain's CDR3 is CATSRDSVDEQYF. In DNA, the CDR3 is TGTGCCACCAGCAGAGATTCGGTCGACGAGCAGTACTTC.

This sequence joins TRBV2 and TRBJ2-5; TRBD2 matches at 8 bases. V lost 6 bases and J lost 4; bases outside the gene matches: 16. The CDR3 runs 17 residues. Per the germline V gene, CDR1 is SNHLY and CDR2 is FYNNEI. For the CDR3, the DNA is TGTGCCAGCAGCCCCCGGGGGGGGCTGGCCTTGTTAGAGACCCAGTACTTC. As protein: CASSPRGGLALLETQYF.